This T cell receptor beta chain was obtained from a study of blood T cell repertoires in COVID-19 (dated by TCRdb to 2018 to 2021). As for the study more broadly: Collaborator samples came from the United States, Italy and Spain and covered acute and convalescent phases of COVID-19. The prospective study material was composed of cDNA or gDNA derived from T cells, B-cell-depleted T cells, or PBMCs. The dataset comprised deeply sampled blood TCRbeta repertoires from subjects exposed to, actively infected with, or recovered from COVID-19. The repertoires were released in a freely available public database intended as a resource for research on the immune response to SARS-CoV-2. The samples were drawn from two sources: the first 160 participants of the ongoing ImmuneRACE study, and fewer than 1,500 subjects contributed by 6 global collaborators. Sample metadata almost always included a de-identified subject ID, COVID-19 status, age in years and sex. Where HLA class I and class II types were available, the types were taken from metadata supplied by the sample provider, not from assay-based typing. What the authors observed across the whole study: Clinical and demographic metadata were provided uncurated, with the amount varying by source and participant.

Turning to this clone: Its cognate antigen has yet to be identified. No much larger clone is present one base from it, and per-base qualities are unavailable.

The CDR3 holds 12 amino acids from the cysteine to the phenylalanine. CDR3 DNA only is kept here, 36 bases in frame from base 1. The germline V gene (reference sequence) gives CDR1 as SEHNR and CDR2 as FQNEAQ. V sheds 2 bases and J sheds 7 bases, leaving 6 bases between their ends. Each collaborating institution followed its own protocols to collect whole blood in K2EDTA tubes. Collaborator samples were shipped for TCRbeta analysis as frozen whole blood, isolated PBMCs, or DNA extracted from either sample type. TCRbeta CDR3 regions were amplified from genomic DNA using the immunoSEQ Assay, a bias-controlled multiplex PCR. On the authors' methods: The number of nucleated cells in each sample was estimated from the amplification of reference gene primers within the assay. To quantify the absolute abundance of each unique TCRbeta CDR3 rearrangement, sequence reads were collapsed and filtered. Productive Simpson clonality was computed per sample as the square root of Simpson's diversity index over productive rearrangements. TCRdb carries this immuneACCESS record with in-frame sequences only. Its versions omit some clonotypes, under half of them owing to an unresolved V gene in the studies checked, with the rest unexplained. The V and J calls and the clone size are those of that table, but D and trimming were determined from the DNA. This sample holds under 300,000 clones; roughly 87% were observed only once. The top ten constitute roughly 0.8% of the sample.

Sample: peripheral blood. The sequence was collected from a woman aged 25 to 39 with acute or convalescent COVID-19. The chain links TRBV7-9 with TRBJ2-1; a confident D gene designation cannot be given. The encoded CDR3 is CASSLSDNEQFF. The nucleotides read TGTGCCAGCAGCTTAAGCGATAATGAGCAGTTCTTC.